This T cell receptor beta chain was documented in a study of Graves' ophthalmopathy and Graves' hyperthyroidism. Study outcomes and limitations: Sensitivity reached 87.88% and specificity roughly 76% for a 13-signature model separating ophthalmopathy from stable hyperthyroidism.

RNA transcripts were the source from which TCR beta CDR3 regions were amplified. An opening RT-PCR round employed HTBI primers and preceded a second-round multiplex PCR. TCRdb analysed the multiplex PCR reads with MiXCR anew, one entry per CDR3 protein. The sample has 350,000 to 400,000 distinct CDR3 sequences, 15% to 17% seen once. This clonotype was found many times. As yet, its antigen is unknown. This CDR3 comprises 14 residues. Germline V gives CDR1 MGHDK, CDR2 SYGVNS. V was clipped by 2 bases and J by 4 bases; unmatched bases: 4. Stable hyperthyroidism meant no ophthalmopathy within 18 months of follow-up. Hyperthyroidism patients had new diagnoses, durations under 2 months, and ages of 18 to 65.

Sample: peripheral blood. The V gene is TRBV25-1, the J gene TRBJ1-2, with 7 bases fitting TRBD1. The sequence was obtained from a woman between 18 and 29 years old with stable Graves' hyperthyroidism. CDR3 in amino acids: CASSEEGAFYGYTF. The DNA for the CDR3 is TGTGCCAGCAGTGAAGAGGGGGCCTTCTATGGCTACACCTTC.